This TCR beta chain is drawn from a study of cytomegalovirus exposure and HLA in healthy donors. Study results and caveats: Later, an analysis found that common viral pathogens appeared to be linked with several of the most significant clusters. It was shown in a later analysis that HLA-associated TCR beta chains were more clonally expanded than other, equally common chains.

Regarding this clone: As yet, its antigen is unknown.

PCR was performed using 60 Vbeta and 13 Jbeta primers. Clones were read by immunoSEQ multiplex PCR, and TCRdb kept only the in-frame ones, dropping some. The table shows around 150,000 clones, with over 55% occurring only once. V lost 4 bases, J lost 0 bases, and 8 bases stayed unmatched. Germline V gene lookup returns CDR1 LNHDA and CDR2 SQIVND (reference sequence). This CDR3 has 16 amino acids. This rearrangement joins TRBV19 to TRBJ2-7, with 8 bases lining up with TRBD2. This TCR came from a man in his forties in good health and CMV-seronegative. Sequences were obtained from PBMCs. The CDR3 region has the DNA TGTGCCAGTAGTAGGATGAGCGGGAGTGGCTCCTACGAGCAGTACTTC. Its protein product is CASSRMSGSGSYEQYF.